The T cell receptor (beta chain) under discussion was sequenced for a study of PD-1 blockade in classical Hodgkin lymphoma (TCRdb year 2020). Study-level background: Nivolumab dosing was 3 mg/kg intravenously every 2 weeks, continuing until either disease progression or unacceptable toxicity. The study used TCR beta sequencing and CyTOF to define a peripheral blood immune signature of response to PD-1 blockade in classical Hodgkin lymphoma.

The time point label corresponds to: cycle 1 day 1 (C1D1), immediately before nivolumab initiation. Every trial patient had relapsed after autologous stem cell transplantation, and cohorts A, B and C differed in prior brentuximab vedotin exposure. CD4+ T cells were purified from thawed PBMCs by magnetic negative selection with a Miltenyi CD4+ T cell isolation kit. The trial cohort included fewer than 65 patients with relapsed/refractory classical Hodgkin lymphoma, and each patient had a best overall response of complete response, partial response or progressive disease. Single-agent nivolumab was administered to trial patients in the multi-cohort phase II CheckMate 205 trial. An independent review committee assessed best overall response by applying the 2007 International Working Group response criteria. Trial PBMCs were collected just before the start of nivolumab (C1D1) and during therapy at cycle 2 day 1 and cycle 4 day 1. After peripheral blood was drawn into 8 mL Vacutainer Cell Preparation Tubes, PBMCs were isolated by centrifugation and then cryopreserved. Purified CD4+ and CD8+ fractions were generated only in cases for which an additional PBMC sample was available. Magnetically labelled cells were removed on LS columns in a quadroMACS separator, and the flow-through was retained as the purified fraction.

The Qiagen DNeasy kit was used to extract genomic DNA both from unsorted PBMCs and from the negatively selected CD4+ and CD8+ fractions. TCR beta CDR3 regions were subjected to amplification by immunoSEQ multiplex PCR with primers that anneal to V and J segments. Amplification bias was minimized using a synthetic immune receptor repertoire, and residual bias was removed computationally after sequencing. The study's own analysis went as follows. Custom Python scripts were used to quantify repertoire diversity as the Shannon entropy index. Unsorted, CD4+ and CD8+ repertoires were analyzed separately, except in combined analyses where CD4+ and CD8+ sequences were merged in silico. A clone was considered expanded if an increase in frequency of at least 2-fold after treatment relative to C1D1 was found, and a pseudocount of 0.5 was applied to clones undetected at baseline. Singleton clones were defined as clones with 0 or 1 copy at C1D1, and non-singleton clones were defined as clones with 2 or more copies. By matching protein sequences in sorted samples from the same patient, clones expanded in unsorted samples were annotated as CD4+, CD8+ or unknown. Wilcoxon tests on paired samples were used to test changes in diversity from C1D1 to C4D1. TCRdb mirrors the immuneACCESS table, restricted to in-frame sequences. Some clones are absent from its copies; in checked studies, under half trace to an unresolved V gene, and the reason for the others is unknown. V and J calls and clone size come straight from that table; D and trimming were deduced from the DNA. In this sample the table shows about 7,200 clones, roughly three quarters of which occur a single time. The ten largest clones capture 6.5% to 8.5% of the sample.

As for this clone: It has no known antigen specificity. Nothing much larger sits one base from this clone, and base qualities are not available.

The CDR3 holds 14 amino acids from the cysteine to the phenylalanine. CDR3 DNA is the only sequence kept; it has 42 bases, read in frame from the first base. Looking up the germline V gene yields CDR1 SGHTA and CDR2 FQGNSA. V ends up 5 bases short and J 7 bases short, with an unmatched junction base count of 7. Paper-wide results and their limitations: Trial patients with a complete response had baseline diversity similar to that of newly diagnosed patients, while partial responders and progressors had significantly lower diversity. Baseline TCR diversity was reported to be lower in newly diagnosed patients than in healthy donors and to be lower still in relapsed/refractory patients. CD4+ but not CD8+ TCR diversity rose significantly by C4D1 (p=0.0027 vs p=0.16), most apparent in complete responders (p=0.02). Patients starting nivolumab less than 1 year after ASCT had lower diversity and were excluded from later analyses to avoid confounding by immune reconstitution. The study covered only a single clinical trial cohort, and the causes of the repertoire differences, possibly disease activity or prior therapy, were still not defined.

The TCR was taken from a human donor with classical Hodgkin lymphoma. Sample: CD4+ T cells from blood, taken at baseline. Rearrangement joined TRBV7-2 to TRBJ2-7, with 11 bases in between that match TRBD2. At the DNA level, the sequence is TGTGCCAGCAGCCCAGGACTAGCGGGCGGGGAGCAGTACTTC. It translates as CASSPGLAGGEQYF. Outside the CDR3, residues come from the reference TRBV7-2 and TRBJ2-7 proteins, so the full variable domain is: GAGVSQSPSNKVTEKGKDVELRCDPISGHTALYWYRQSLGQGLEFLIYFQGNSAPDKSGLPSDRFSAERTGGSVSTLTIQRTQQEDSAVYLCASSPGLAGGEQYFGPGTRLTVT.